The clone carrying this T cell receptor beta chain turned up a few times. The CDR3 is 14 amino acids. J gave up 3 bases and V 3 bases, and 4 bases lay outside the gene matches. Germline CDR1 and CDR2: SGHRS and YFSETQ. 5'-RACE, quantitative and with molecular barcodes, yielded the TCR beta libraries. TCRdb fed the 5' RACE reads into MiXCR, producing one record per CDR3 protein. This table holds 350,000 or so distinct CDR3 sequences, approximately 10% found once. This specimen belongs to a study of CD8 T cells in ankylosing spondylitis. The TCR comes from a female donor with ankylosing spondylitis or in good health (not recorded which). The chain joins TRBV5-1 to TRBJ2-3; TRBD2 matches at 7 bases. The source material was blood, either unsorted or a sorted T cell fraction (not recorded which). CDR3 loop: CASSSRLATDTQYF. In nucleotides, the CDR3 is TGCGCCAGCAGCTCCCGACTAGCAACAGATACGCAGTATTTT.